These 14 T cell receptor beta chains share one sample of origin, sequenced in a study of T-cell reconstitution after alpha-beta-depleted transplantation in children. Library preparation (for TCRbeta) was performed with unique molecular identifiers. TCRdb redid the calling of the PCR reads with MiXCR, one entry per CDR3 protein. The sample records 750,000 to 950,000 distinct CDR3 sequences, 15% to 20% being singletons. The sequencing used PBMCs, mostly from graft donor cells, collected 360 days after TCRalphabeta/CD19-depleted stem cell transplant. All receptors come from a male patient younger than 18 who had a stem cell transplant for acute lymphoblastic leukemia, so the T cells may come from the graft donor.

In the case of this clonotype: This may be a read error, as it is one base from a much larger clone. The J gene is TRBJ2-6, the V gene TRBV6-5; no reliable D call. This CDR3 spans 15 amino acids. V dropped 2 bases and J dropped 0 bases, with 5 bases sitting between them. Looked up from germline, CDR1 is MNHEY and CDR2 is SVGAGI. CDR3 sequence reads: CASSYGVSGANVLTF. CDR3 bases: TGTGCCAGCAGTTACGGGGTCTCTGGGGCCAACGTCCTGACTTTC.

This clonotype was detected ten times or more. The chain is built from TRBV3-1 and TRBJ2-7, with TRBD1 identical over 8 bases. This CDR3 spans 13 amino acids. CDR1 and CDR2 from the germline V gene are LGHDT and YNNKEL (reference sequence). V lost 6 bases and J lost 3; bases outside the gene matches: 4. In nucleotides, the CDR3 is TGTGCCAGCAGACCTGGGACAGGCTACGAGCAGTACTTC. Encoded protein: CASRPGTGYEQYF.

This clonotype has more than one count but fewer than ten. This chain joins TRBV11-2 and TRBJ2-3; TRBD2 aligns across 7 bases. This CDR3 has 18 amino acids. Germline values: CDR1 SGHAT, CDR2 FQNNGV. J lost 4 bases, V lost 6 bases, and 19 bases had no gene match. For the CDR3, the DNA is TGTGCCAGCAGTCCAACCACCCCCACTAGCGAGAGTTCAGATACGCAGTATTTT. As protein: CASSPTTPTSESSDTQYF.

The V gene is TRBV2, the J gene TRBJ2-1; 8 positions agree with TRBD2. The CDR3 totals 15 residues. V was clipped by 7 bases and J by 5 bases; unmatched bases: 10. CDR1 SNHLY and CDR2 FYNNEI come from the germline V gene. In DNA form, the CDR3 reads TGTGCCAGCAAGGGGGGCGGGAGGCTTAACAATGAGCAGTTCTTC. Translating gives CASKGGGRLNNEQFF. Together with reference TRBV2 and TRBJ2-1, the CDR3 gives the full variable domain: EPEVTQTPSHQVTQMGQEVILRCVPISNHLYFYWYRQILGQKVEFLVSFYNNEISEKSEIFDDQFSVERPDGSNFTLKIRSTKLEDSAMYFCASKGGGRLNNEQFFGPGTRLTVL.

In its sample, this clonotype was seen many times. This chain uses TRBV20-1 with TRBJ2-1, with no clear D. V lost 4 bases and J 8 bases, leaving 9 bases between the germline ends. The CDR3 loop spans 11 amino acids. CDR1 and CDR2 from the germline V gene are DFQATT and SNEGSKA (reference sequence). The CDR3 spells CSATPVDEQFF. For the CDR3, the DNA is TGCAGTGCTACCCCTGTGGATGAGCAGTTCTTC.

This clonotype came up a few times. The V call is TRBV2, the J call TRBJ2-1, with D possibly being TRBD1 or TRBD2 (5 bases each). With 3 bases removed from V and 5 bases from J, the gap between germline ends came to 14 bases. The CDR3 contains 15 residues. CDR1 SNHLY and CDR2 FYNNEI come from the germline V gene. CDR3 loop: CASSEGRLANNEQFF. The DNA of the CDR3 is TGTGCCAGCAGTGAGGGACGATTGGCCAACAATGAGCAGTTCTTC.

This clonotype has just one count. CDR3 sequence (DNA): TGCGCCAGCAGCTCAAGAGCGGGAGGCCAAGAGACCCAGTACTTC. It translates to CASSSRAGGQETQYF. V and J are TRBV5-1 and TRBJ2-5; TRBD2 aligns across 9 bases. V gave up 3 bases and J gave up 1 base; unmatched junction bases: 4. This CDR3 contains 15 residues. In germline, CDR1 is SGHRS, CDR2 YFSETQ.

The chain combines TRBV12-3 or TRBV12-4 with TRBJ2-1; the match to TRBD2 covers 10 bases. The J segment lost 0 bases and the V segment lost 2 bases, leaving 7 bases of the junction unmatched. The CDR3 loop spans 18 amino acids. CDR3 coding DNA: TGTGCCAGCAGTTTATTTGTACTAGCGGGGAGCTCCTACAATGAGCAGTTCTTC. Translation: CASSLFVLAGSSYNEQFF.

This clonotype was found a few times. Written as DNA, the CDR3 is TGCAGTGCTAGAGATCGGGCGTTGTGGGACTATGGCTACACCTTC. As protein: CSARDRALWDYGYTF. The chain uses TRBV20-1 and TRBJ1-2; D is unclear. CDR1 is DFQATT and CDR2 is SNEGSKA in the germline V gene (reference sequence). Trimming pared 0 bases from V and 3 bases from J, leaving 14 bases between. This CDR3 region has 15 residues.

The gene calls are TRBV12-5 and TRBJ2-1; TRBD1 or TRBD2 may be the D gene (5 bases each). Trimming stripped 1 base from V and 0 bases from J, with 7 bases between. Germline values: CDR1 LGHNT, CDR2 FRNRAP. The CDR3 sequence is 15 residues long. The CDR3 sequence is CASGLGGSSYNEQFF. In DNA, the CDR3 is TGTGCTAGTGGTTTGGGGGGGAGCTCCTACAATGAGCAGTTCTTC.

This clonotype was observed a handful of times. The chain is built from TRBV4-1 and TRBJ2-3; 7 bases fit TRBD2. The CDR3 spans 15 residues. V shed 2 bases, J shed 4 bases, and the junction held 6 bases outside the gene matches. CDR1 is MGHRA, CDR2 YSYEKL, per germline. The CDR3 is CASSQLAGVPDTQYF. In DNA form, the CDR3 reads TGCGCCAGCAGCCAATTGGCGGGAGTTCCAGATACGCAGTATTTT.

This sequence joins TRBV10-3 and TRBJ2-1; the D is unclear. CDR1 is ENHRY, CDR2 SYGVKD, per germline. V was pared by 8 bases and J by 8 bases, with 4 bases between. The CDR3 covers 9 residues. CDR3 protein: CAIVHEQFF. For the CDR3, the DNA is TGTGCCATCGTCCATGAGCAGTTCTTC.

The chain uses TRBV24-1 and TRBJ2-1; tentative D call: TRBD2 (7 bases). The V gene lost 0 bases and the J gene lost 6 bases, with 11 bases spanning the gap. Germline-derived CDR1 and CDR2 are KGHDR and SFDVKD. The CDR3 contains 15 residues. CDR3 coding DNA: TGTGCCACCAGTGATTTGCGGAGGGGGGGCAATGAGCAGTTCTTC. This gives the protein CATSDLRRGGNEQFF.

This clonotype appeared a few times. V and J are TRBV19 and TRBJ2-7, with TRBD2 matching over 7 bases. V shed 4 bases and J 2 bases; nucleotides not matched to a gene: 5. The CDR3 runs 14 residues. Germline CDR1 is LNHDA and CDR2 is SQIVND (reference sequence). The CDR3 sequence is CASSSGLGAYEQYF. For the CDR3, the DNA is TGTGCCAGTAGTAGCGGACTAGGGGCCTACGAGCAGTACTTC.